This note documents a single T cell receptor (beta chain) sequence. This specimen comes from a study of blood T cell repertoires in COVID-19. The wider study: From the United States, Italy and Spain came samples of acute and convalescent COVID-19. Sources were T cells, B-cell-depleted T cells, or PBMCs; the material itself was cDNA or gDNA.

As processed by the authors: Quantification of nucleated cells was approximated via reference gene primer amplification. The assay was immunoSEQ multiplex PCR, and TCRdb's table has in-frame clones only and misses some. The V and J calls and the clone size are those of that table, but D and trimming were determined from the DNA. The sample lists over 250,000 clones; roughly 85% were seen once. The clonotype was recovered from a human donor in a cohort sampled during active COVID-19. Sequencing was performed on peripheral blood.

The CDR3: CASSATQVDTQYF. CDR3 bases: TGTGCCAGCTCAGCGACCCAGGTGGATACGCAGTATTTT. The chain couples TRBV18 to TRBJ2-3; D remains unclear. V shed 5 bases and J shed 6 bases, with 12 bases lying between them. Per germline, CDR1 KGHSH and CDR2 LQKENI. CDR3 size: 13 residues.